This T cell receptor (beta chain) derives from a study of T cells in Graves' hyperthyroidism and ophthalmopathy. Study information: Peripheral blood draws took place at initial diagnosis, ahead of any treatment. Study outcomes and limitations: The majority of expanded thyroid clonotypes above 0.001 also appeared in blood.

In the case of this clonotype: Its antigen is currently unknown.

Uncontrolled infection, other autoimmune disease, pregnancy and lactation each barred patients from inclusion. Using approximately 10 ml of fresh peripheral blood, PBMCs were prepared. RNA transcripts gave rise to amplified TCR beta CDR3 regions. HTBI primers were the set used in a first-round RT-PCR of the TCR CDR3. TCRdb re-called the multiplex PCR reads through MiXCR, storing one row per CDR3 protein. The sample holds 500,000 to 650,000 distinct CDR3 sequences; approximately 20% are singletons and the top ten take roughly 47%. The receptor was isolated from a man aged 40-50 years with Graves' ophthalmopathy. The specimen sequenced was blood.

The CDR3 region has the DNA TGTGCCAGCAGTTCTCCCATTGGACTAGCGGGAGGGAAAGAGACCCAGTACTTC. It specifies CASSSPIGLAGGKETQYF. The V and J genes are TRBV28 and TRBJ2-5; TRBD2 matches at 15 bases. This CDR3 is 18 amino acids long. The germline V gene has CDR1 MDHEN and CDR2 SYDVKM. Germline trimming cut 4 bases from V and 3 bases from J; bases unmatched to any gene: 9.